These 3 T cell receptor beta chains share one sample of origin, sequenced in a study of T cell responses to AZD1222 COVID-19 vaccine. The assay was immunoSEQ multiplex PCR, and TCRdb's table has in-frame clones only and misses some. The table shows 130,000 to 150,000 clones, with about 91% occurring only once. The material sequenced was peripheral blood, taken on day 0 of AZD1222 vaccination. The origin of the receptors is an adult in good health.

This rearrangement joins TRBV24-1 to TRBJ1-2; perhaps TRBD1 as D (6 bases). Germline-derived CDR1 and CDR2 are KGHDR and SFDVKD. The V end was cut by 5 bases, the J end by 8 bases, with 11 bases between. There are 12 residues in the CDR3. CDR3 bases: TGTGCCACCAGTGGGCAGGGGCGGGGCTACACCTTC. Amino acid sequence: CATSGQGRGYTF.

This clone appeared a single time. The V and J genes are TRBV28 and TRBJ2-1, with TRBD2 matching over 8 bases. CDR3 length: 15 residues. Germline lookup yields CDR1 MDHEN and CDR2 SYDVKM. The junction had 11 bases not matched to a gene; V was cut back by 5 bases and J by 8 bases. CDR3 loop: CASSPFSGSSDEQFF. The CDR3 nucleotides are TGTGCCAGCAGTCCGTTCAGCGGGAGTAGTGATGAGCAGTTCTTC. The whole variable domain, remainder taken from reference TRBV28 and TRBJ2-1, is DVKVTQSSRYLVKRTGEKVFLECVQDMDHENMFWYRQDPGLGLRLIYFSYDVKMKEKGDIPEGYSVSREKKERFSLILESASTNQTSMYLCASSPFSGSSDEQFFGPGTRLTVL.

The V call is TRBV2, the J call TRBJ2-6; D is possibly TRBD1 (6 bases). With 5 bases removed from V and 0 bases from J, the gap between germline ends came to 23 bases. Looked up from germline, CDR1 is SNHLY and CDR2 is FYNNEI. This CDR3 is built from 20 residues. The CDR3: CASSLWDKENLSSGANVLTF. For the CDR3, the DNA is TGTGCCAGCAGTTTATGGGACAAGGAAAACTTAAGCTCTGGGGCCAACGTCCTGACTTTC.